This entry describes one TCR beta chain. This specimen comes from a study of blood T cell repertoires in COVID-19. Study overall: PBMCs, B-cell-depleted T cells, or T cells were the source of the cDNA or gDNA that made up the material.

Original methodology: Amplification of reference gene primers was used by the study to estimate nucleated cell counts. Sequencing was performed with immunoSEQ multiplex PCR; in TCRdb, only in-frame clones are kept and a portion is missing. For V, J and clone size, that table is used; D and trimming come from the DNA. The profile shows about 250,000 clones, about 90% of them singletons. The ends lost 4 bases at V and 2 bases at J; junction bases unmatched: 5. Germline values: CDR1 SGHDN, CDR2 FVKESK. CDR3 size: 16 residues. This rearrangement joins TRBV14 to TRBJ2-7; 13 bases line up with TRBD2. The TCR comes from a man aged 18 to 30 with active or convalescent COVID-19. Material: peripheral blood. The CDR3 loop is CASSRSGLAGTYEQYF. The CDR3 region has the DNA TGTGCCAGCAGCCGTTCGGGACTAGCGGGGACCTACGAGCAGTACTTC.